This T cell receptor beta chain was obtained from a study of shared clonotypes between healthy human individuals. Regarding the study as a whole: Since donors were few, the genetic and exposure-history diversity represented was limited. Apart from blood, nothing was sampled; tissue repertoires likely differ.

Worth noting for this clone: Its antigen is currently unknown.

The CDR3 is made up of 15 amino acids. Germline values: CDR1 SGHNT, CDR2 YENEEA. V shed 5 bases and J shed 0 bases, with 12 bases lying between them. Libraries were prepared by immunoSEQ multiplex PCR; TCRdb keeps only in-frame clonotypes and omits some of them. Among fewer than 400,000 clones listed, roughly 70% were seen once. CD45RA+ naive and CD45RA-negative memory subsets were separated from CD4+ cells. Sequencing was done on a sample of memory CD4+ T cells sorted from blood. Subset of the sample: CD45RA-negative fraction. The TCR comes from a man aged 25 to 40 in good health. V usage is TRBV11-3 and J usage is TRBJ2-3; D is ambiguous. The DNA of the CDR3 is TGTGCCAGCAGCCCGGATGGTCCTAGCACAGATACGCAGTATTTT. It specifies CASSPDGPSTDTQYF.